The next 22 T cell receptor beta chains were all read from a single sample in a study of cytomegalovirus exposure and HLA in healthy donors. PCR amplification relied on 60 Vbeta primers (plus 13 Jbeta primers). Only in-frame clones appear in the TCRdb table, and some are missing; sequencing was by immunoSEQ multiplex PCR. The table lists about 150,000 clones, 55% to 80% of them singletons. Sequenced material: PBMCs. These TCRs come from an older woman in good health and CMV-seropositive.

CDR3 sequence: CASSFGGGQYPYSNQPQHF. The DNA for the CDR3 is TGTGCCAGCAGTTTCGGGGGGGGCCAATACCCTTATAGCAATCAGCCCCAGCATTTT. The chain joins TRBV27 to TRBJ1-5; maybe TRBD1 (6 bases). V was shortened by 3 bases and J by 0 bases, with 21 bases between the two germline ends. The CDR3 loop spans 19 amino acids. Germline V gene data show CDR1 as MNHEY and CDR2 as SMNVEV (reference sequence).

Regarding this clone: Different DNA sequences within this sample yield the same CDR3. V and J are TRBV28 and TRBJ2-1, with 14 bases fitting TRBD2. The CDR3 length is 15 residues. Germline lookup yields CDR1 MDHEN and CDR2 SYDVKM. V trimming: 5 bases; J trimming: 7 bases; junction bases outside the gene matches: 4. The CDR3 loop is CASSRLAGGVNEQFF. The CDR3 DNA sequence: TGTGCCAGCAGTCGACTAGCGGGAGGGGTAAATGAGCAGTTCTTC.

As concerns this clone: The sample has other DNA sequences that encode this CDR3 too. The chain links TRBV28 to TRBJ2-5, with 8 bases fitting TRBD1. J was trimmed by 4 bases and V by 5 bases; bases with no gene match: 6. This CDR3 region has 14 residues. The germline gives CDR1 MDHEN, CDR2 SYDVKM. CDR3 residues: CASSRPGTGETQYF. Written as DNA, the CDR3 is TGTGCCAGCAGTCGGCCGGGGACAGGAGAGACCCAGTACTTC. Complete variable domain (other parts from reference TRBV28 and TRBJ2-5): DVKVTQSSRYLVKRTGEKVFLECVQDMDHENMFWYRQDPGLGLRLIYFSYDVKMKEKGDIPEGYSVSREKKERFSLILESASTNQTSMYLCASSRPGTGETQYFGPGTRLLVL.

This clone has only one observation. The chain recombines TRBV7-9 with TRBJ1-5; the D gene is possibly TRBD1 (5 bases). V dropped 2 bases and J dropped 2 bases, with 13 bases sitting between them. The CDR3 is made up of 16 amino acids. The germline V gene has CDR1 SEHNR and CDR2 FQNEAQ (reference sequence). For the CDR3, the DNA is TGTGCCAGCAGCTTAAGGGCGGGGGACGGCAATCAGCCCCAGCATTTT. Translating gives CASSLRAGDGNQPQHF. The full variable domain, its missing parts supplied by reference TRBV7-9 and TRBJ1-5, is DTGVSQNPRHKITKRGQNVTFRCDPISEHNRLYWYRQTLGQGPEFLTYFQNEAQLEKSRLLSDRFSAERPKGSFSTLEIQRTEQGDSAMYLCASSLRAGDGNQPQHFGDGTRLSIL.

As DNA, the CDR3 is TGCGCCAGCAGCCAAGATATAGGCAGGGCCAAAAACATTCAGTACTTC. Its translation is CASSQDIGRAKNIQYF. This rearrangement joins TRBV4-1 to TRBJ2-4; the D is unclear. The ends were cut back, 0 bases at V and 1 base at J, with 10 bases in the middle. Germline assignment: CDR1 MGHRA and CDR2 YSYEKL. CDR3 length equals 16 residues.

This clone was counted a single time. The chain combines TRBV9 with TRBJ2-7, with D perhaps matching TRBD2 (6 bases). The length of the CDR3 is 14 residues. The germline V gene encodes CDR1 SGDLS and CDR2 YYNGEE. The V gene lost 0 bases and the J gene lost 9 bases, with 16 bases spanning the gap. CDR3 residues: CASSVDPGARGQYF. The CDR3 DNA sequence: TGTGCCAGCAGCGTAGATCCGGGAGCGCGGGGGCAGTACTTC.

The CDR3, as DNA: TGTGCCACTGGGACTAGCGGATACGAGCAGTACTTC. It is translated as CATGTSGYEQYF. V and J are TRBV15 and TRBJ2-7, with 11 nucleotides matching TRBD2. The CDR3 runs 12 residues. The germline V gene has CDR1 LNHNV and CDR2 YYDKDF (reference sequence). The V segment lost 9 bases and the J segment 4 bases; nucleotides outside the gene matches: 2.

This chain links TRBV11-2 with TRBJ2-3; D possibly corresponds to TRBD2 (5 bases). Germline CDR1 is SGHAT and CDR2 is FQNNGV. The length of the CDR3 is 14 residues. V shed 0 bases and J shed 10 bases, with 14 bases lying between them. CDR3 DNA sequence: TGTGCCAGCAGCTTAGATAAAGTACTAGTACCGCAGTATTTT. Translated, it gives CASSLDKVLVPQYF.

The chain couples TRBV5-1 to TRBJ2-1; tentatively, D is TRBD1 (5 bases). This CDR3 comprises 15 residues. V lost 0 bases, J lost 4 bases, and 11 bases lay in between. Germline V gives CDR1 SGHRS, CDR2 YFSETQ. The CDR3 loop is CASSLGETAYNEQFF. Here the CDR3 DNA reads TGCGCCAGCAGCTTGGGCGAGACAGCTTACAATGAGCAGTTCTTC.

The CDR3 region is CASRAGGAAEAFF. Here the CDR3 DNA reads TGTGCCAGCAGAGCCGGCGGGGCGGCTGAAGCTTTCTTT. The rearrangement links TRBV6-5 to TRBJ1-1; D is possibly TRBD1 (5 bases). The CDR3 has 13 residues. The V end lost 6 bases, the J end lost 6 bases, and 14 bases lay between the germline ends. Germline values: CDR1 MNHEY, CDR2 SVGAGI.

The V gene is TRBV10-3, the J gene TRBJ2-3, with TRBD2 identical over 10 bases. After removal of 9 bases from V and 4 bases from J, the junction contained 1 base not matched to a gene. This CDR3 is 12 amino acids long. Germline CDR1 and CDR2: ENHRY and SYGVKD. The CDR3 sequence is CAIAGGPDTQYF. As DNA, the CDR3 is TGTGCCATAGCGGGAGGGCCAGATACGCAGTATTTT.

Written as DNA, the CDR3 is TGTGCCAGCAGTCCTTGGGGAGGTACAGACGAGCAGTACTTC. Its translation is CASSPWGGTDEQYF. The chain employs TRBV27 and TRBJ2-7, with D possibly being TRBD2 (6 bases). The CDR3 is made up of 14 amino acids. Germline values: CDR1 MNHEY, CDR2 SMNVEV (reference sequence). V dropped 5 bases and J dropped 5 bases, with 16 bases sitting between them.

This chain uses TRBV7-8 with TRBJ2-3; D unresolved. The CDR3 runs 16 residues. V lost 3 bases and J 4 bases, leaving 17 bases between the germline ends. CDR1 SGHVS and CDR2 FQNEAQ come from the germline V gene. The CDR3 sequence: CASSFTETPLPDTQYF. DNA of the CDR3: TGTGCCAGCAGCTTTACTGAAACCCCGCTCCCAGATACGCAGTATTTT.

The V gene is TRBV7-9, the J gene TRBJ1-2; maybe TRBD1 (6 bases). The V gene's germline CDR1 is SEHNR and CDR2 FQNEAQ (reference sequence). V was cut by 5 bases and J by 2 bases, with 9 bases left in between. This CDR3 is 13 amino acids long. CDR3 sequence: CASSLDSNYGYTF. CDR3 coding DNA: TGTGCCAGCAGCCTGGACAGCAACTATGGCTACACCTTC.

The chain uses TRBV27 and TRBJ2-3; 9 bases map to TRBD1. The J segment lost 0 bases and the V segment lost 11 bases, leaving 6 bases of the junction unmatched. Germline lookup yields CDR1 MNHEY and CDR2 SMNVEV (reference sequence). The CDR3 has 14 residues. CDR3: CAGQGPPSTDTQYF. CDR3 nucleotides: TGTGCCGGACAGGGGCCCCCTAGCACAGATACGCAGTATTTT.

This clone has more than one count but fewer than ten. The CDR3 spells CASSERGSRSNEKLFF. CDR3 nucleotide sequence: TGTGCCAGCAGTGAAAGGGGGAGTAGGTCTAATGAAAAACTGTTTTTT. This chain connects TRBV6-1 to TRBJ1-4, with a weak D call TRBD1 (6 bases). The germline V and J ends were trimmed by 2 bases and 3 bases, with 13 bases remaining between them. CDR3 length: 16 amino acids. CDR1 and CDR2 from the germline V gene are MNHNS and SASEGT.

The chain is built from TRBV7-9 and TRBJ2-5; D might be TRBD2 (6 bases). Germline V gene sequence: CDR1 SEHNR, CDR2 FQNEAQ (reference sequence). This CDR3 region has 14 residues. V was shortened by 3 bases and J by 5 bases, with 13 bases between the two germline ends. The CDR3 DNA sequence: TGTGCCAGCAGCTTTCTCCCCGGGGGTGAGACCCAGTACTTC. Translated, it gives CASSFLPGGETQYF.

This clone came up a few times. This chain connects TRBV11-3 to TRBJ2-7; 7 bases are a match to TRBD2. V lost 5 bases to trimming and J lost 7 bases; unmatched junction nucleotides: 14. The CDR3 runs to 15 residues. Germline V gene lookup returns CDR1 SGHNT and CDR2 YENEEA. CDR3 coding DNA: TGTGCCAGCAGCGAGCCTAGCGGACCCTTTTGGGAGCAGTACTTC. Its translation is CASSEPSGPFWEQYF.

This chain joins TRBV7-9 and TRBJ1-3, with TRBD1 identical over 8 bases. This CDR3 has 15 amino acids. V gave up 4 bases and J gave up 6 bases; unmatched junction bases: 8. The V gene's germline CDR1 is SEHNR and CDR2 FQNEAQ (reference sequence). As DNA, the CDR3 is TGTGCCAGCAGCTACCTGACAGGGGAGTTAAACACCATATATTTT. The encoded protein is CASSYLTGELNTIYF. The variable domain in full, completed from reference TRBV7-9 and TRBJ1-3, reads DTGVSQNPRHKITKRGQNVTFRCDPISEHNRLYWYRQTLGQGPEFLTYFQNEAQLEKSRLLSDRFSAERPKGSFSTLEIQRTEQGDSAMYLCASSYLTGELNTIYFGEGSWLTVV.

V is TRBV5-1 and J is TRBJ1-1, with D possibly matching TRBD1 (5 bases). The V and J ends lost 4 bases and 1 base respectively, with 8 bases between them. Germline V gene sequence: CDR1 SGHRS, CDR2 YFSETQ. This CDR3 is 13 amino acids long. The CDR3 DNA is TGCGCCAGCAGCCAGACAGCGAACACTGAAGCTTTCTTT. Protein product: CASSQTANTEAFF. The full variable domain, in which reference TRBV5-1 and TRBJ1-1 provide the parts outside the CDR3, is KAGVTQTPRYLIKTRGQQVTLSCSPISGHRSVSWYQQTPGQGLQFLFEYFSETQRNKGNFPGRFSGRQFSNSRSEMNVSTLELGDSALYLCASSQTANTEAFFGQGTRLTVV.

This chain connects TRBV11-3 to TRBJ2-5, with unresolved D. Germline V gene lookup returns CDR1 SGHNT and CDR2 YENEEA. The CDR3 extends over 13 amino acids. The V end lost 0 bases, the J end lost 1 base, and 3 bases lay between the germline ends. The DNA for the CDR3 is TGTGCCAGCAGCTTAGACGTCCAAGAGACCCAGTACTTC. It codes for CASSLDVQETQYF.

This clone was picked up a small number of times. The CDR3 region is CASSLAGVSNQPQHF. Written as DNA, the CDR3 is TGTGCCAGCAGCTTAGCAGGGGTCAGCAATCAGCCCCAGCATTTT. V usage is TRBV7-8 and J usage is TRBJ1-5; the D gene is possibly TRBD1 (5 bases). Per the germline V gene, CDR1 is SGHVS and CDR2 is FQNEAQ. This CDR3 is 15 amino acids long. V was cut by 0 bases and J by 1 base, with 7 bases left in between.